A single T cell receptor beta chain is shown here with its context. Germline-derived CDR1 and CDR2 are SGHTA and FQGTGA. CDR3 length: 14 residues. The data belong to a study of tumor-infiltrating lymphocytes in oesophageal squamous cell carcinoma. TCRdb re-called the PCR reads through MiXCR, storing one row per CDR3 protein. The sample records around 15,000 distinct CDR3 sequences, approximately 49% being singletons. The chain recombines TRBV7-3 with TRBJ2-7; D might be TRBD1 (5 bases). Gene TRBJ2-5 matches the end of the DNA better, so the J call may be wrong. The TCR sequence derives from a female donor with esophageal squamous cell carcinoma. The specimen was esophageal tumor tissue. In DNA, the CDR3 is TGTGCCAGCAGTCAAGGACACAGCCAAGAGACCCAGTACTTC. This codes for CASSQGHSQETQYF.